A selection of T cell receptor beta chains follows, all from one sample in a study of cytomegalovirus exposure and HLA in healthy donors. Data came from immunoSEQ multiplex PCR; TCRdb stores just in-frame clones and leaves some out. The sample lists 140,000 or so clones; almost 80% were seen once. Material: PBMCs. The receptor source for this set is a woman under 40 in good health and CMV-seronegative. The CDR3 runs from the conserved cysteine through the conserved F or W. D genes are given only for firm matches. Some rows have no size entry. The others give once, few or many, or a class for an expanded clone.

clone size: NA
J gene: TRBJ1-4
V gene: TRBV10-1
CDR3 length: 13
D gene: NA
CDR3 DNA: TGCGCCAGCAATCGCGGGGCCGGTGAAAAACTGTTTTTT
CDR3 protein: CASNRGAGEKLFF

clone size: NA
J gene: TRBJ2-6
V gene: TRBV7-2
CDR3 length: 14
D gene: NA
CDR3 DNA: TGTGCCAGCAGCGTCCTACGGGGGGCCAACGTCCTGACTTTC
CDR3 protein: CASSVLRGANVLTF

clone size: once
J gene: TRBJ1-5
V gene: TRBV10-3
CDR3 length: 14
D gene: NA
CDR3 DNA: TGTGCCATCAGCGAGAGACAGGTCAATCAGCCCCAGCATTTT
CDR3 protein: CAISERQVNQPQHF

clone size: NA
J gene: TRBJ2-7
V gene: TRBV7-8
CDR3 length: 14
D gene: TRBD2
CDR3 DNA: TGTGCCAGCAGCTTAGCACTAGCGGGTTACGAGCAGTACTTC
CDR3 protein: CASSLALAGYEQYF

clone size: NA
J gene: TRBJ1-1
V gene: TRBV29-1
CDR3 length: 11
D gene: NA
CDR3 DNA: TGCAGCGTTGAATACCAGGTTGTAAGGTTCTTT
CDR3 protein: CSVEYQVVRFF

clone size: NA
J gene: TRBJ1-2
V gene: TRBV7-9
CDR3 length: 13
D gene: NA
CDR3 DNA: TGTGCCAGCAGCCCTCAGGAAAACTATGGCTACACCTTC
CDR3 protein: CASSPQENYGYTF

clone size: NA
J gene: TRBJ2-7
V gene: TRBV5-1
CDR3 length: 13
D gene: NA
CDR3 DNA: TGCGCCAGCAGCTCGATAGCCCTGGACGAGCAGTACTTC
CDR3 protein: CASSSIALDEQYF

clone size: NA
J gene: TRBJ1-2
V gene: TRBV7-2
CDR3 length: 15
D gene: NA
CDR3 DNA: TGTGCCAGCAGCTTAGTTGGAGTTACTAACTATGGCTACACCTTC
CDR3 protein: CASSLVGVTNYGYTF

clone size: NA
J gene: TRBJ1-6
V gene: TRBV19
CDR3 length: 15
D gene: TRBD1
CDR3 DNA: TGTGCCAGTAGTACAGAGACAGGGGGTAGGCCACCCCTCCACTTT
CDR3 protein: CASSTETGGRPPLHF

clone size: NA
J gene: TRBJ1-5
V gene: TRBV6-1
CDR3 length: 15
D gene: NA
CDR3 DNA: TGTGCCAGCAGTGAGGGTCAAGGGGGCAATCAGCCCCAGCATTTT
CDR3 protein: CASSEGQGGNQPQHF

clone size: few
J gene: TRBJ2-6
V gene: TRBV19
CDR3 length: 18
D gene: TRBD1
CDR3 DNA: TGTGCCAGTACCCCCGTCGGGACAGGGGGCACTGGGGCCAACGTCCTGACTTTC
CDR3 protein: CASTPVGTGGTGANVLTF

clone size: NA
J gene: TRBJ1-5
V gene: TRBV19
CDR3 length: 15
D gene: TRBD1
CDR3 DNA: TGTGCCAGCGCAGGACAGGGCTTTAGCAATCAGCCCCAGCATTTT
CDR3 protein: CASAGQGFSNQPQHF